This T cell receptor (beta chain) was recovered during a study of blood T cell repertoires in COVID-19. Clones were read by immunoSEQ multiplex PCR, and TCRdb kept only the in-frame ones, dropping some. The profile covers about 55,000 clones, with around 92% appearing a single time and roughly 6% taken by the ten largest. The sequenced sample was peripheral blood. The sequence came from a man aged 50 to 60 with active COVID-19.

Written as DNA, the CDR3 is TGTGCCAGTAGCCCTACAGGTCTTGCTAGTGACATTCAGTACTTC. This codes for CASSPTGLASDIQYF. This rearrangement joins TRBV19 to TRBJ2-4, with D perhaps matching TRBD1 (5 bases). From germline, CDR1 is LNHDA and CDR2 SQIVND (reference sequence). CDR3 length: 15 amino acids. The ends were cut back, 6 bases at V and 8 bases at J, with 20 bases in the middle.